These T cell receptor beta chains were read from a single sample in a study of molecular identifiers for immune sequencing clone quantification. TCRdb re-analysed the PCR reads in MiXCR, keeping a single row per CDR3 protein. The sample has fewer than 45,000 distinct CDR3 sequences, 20% to 25% seen once. Material: naive CD8+ T cells from blood, with Jurkat cell RNA spiked in. The receptor set was obtained from a human donor in good health. Some libraries in this study had Jurkat cell RNA spiked in. CDR3s include the opening cysteine and the closing phenylalanine or tryptophan. The D gene is left open where the match is weak. Rows may omit the clone size; those that give it use once, few, many or a size class.

>many|.|TRBV7-2|TRBJ2-7
TGTGCCAGCAGCTTGTCGTCAGGAGGGTCCGAGCAGTACTTC
CASSLSSGGSEQYF
>many|.|TRBV29-1|TRBJ2-7
TGCAGCGTTGTTGAGGGGGCCTACGAGCAGTACTTC
CSVVEGAYEQYF
>many|.|TRBV28|TRBJ1-1
TGTGCCAGCAGTTCCCTCATTGGGGGTAACACTGAAGCTTTCTTT
CASSSLIGGNTEAFF
>many|.|TRBV6-1|TRBJ2-5
TGTGCCAGCAGTGACTTGGGAGGGGGCCACCAAGAGACCCAGTACTTC
CASSDLGGGHQETQYF
>many|.|TRBV19|TRBJ1-5
TGTGCCAGTACCACTTGGGAGGGGAATCAGCCCCAGCATTTT
CASTTWEGNQPQHF
>many|TRBD2|TRBV29-1|TRBJ2-1
TGCAGCGTTGAAGATATACTAGCGGGAGACAATGAGCAGTTCTTC
CSVEDILAGDNEQFF
>.|.|TRBV20-1|TRBJ2-7
TGCAGTGCTAGAAGAAAATCTCAATCCCCATACGAGCAGTACTTC
CSARRKSQSPYEQYF
>many|.|TRBV4-3|TRBJ1-3
TGCGCCAGCAGCCAAGATTGGGCAGGGGCTGGAAACACCATATATTTT
CASSQDWAGAGNTIYF
>many|.|TRBV27|TRBJ1-1
TGTGCCAGCAGTTTATCTTGGGCCAGTGAAGCTTTCTTT
CASSLSWASEAFF
>many|.|TRBV19|TRBJ2-5
TGTGCCAGTAAAAACGAGACAGGATCCGGGGAGACCCAGTACTTC
CASKNETGSGETQYF
>many|TRBD2|TRBV7-8|TRBJ2-3
TGTGCCAGCAGCGCTAGGACTAGCGGGGAAACTACGCAGTATTTT
CASSARTSGETTQYF
>few|.|TRBV19|TRBJ2-1
TGTGCCAGTAGTATTGGAGACAGAGGACGGGTTGGGCAGTTCTTC
CASSIGDRGRVGQFF
>many|TRBD1|TRBV6-5|TRBJ1-4
TGTGCCAGCAGTTACGAAAGGACAGGGGGATCCCATGAAAAACTGTTTTTT
CASSYERTGGSHEKLFF
>medium-sized|TRBD1|TRBV3-1|TRBJ2-6
TGTGCCAGCAGCCAAGAACTTAACAGGGGCTCTGGGGCCAACGTCCTGACTTTC
CASSQELNRGSGANVLTF
>few|TRBD2|TRBV25-1|TRBJ2-7
TGTGCCCGCCGCGGGGGGTTTAGCGGGGGGGCCCTCGAGCAGTACTTC
CARRGGFSGGALEQYF
>few|TRBD2|TRBV4-3|TRBJ2-1
TGCGCCAGCAGCCGGCTAACTAGCGGCCTCTACAATGAGCAGTTCTTC
CASSRLTSGLYNEQFF
>many|.|TRBV6-2/TRBV6-3|TRBJ2-3
TGTGCCAGCGAGAGGCAGGGGAGCACAGATACGCAGTATTTT
CASERQGSTDTQYF
>many|TRBD1|TRBV4-3|TRBJ2-2
TGCGCCAGCAGCATAAACAGGGGTCGGGGTATCTCCGGGGAGCTGTTTTTT
CASSINRGRGISGELFF
>few|TRBD2|TRBV20-1|TRBJ2-3
TGCAGTGCCTGGACTAGCGGGGGGGCCACAGATACGCAGTATTTT
CSAWTSGGATDTQYF
>.|.|TRBV29-1|TRBJ2-3
TGCAGCGCAGCCCTCCGGGCCAGGGTCGCAGATACGCAGTATTTT
CSAALRARVADTQYF
>many|TRBD2|TRBV20-1|TRBJ2-3
TGCAGTGCGATTCTAGCGGGAGGAATATTAGATACGCAGTATTTT
CSAILAGGILDTQYF
>many|TRBD2|TRBV20-1|TRBJ2-5
TGCAGTGCTCCTCCGTTTCGGGAGGGCGAAGAGACCCAGTACTTC
CSAPPFREGEETQYF
>many|TRBD1|TRBV7-9|TRBJ2-3
TGTGCCAGCAGTAAACTCAGGGGGAGTACAGATACGCAGTATTTT
CASSKLRGSTDTQYF
>many|TRBD2|TRBV27|TRBJ2-7
TGTGCCAGCAGTCCCGGGACTAGCTACGAGCAGTACTTC
CASSPGTSYEQYF
>many|.|TRBV29-1|TRBJ2-7
TGCAGCGTTTTACCGGGTAGCTCCTACGAGCAGTACTTC
CSVLPGSSYEQYF
>many|.|TRBV4-2|TRBJ2-7
TGTGCCAGCAGCCAAGTTGTTGGGAACGAGCAGTACTTC
CASSQVVGNEQYF
>many|.|TRBV5-4|TRBJ2-7
TGTGCCAGCAGCTTGGCAGCCTACGAGCAGTACTTC
CASSLAAYEQYF
>many|.|TRBV6-2/TRBV6-3|TRBJ1-1
TGTGCCAGCAGCCCCGGGGTGGGGGGCGGCACTGAAGCTTTCTTT
CASSPGVGGGTEAFF
>many|.|TRBV12-3/TRBV12-4|TRBJ2-6
TGTGCCAGCAGTCCAGGGAAGGGGACCTCTGGGGCCAACGTCCTGACTTTC
CASSPGKGTSGANVLTF
>many|TRBD2|TRBV6-5|TRBJ2-1
TGTGCCAGCAGTCTAGCGGGAGGTGGCTACAATGAGCAGTTCTTC
CASSLAGGGYNEQFF
>many|TRBD1|TRBV30|TRBJ1-1
TGTGCCTGGAGTTGGACAGGGTTGAACACTGAAGCTTTCTTT
CAWSWTGLNTEAFF
>.|TRBD2|TRBV10-3|TRBJ2-5
TGTGCCATCAGTGAGTCGAAAGCGGGGCGGCAAGAGACCAAGCACTTC
CAISESKAGRQETKHF
>medium-sized|TRBD2|TRBV27|TRBJ2-5
TGTGCCAGCAGTTTTCTGGGGGAGGGCCTCCAGACCCAGTACTTC
CASSFLGEGLQTQYF
>.|.|TRBV7-9|TRBJ2-5
TGTGCCAGCAGCCCTATCCTCGGGTTACGGACCCAGTACTTC
CASSPILGLRTQYF
>.|.|TRBV19|TRBJ2-7
TGTGCCAGTAGTATAGGGACCAACTACGAGCAGTACTTC
CASSIGTNYEQYF
>few|.|TRBV12-3/TRBV12-4|TRBJ1-4
TGTGCCAGCAGTCAGACGGCTACTAATGAAAAACTGTTTTTT
CASSQTATNEKLFF
>many|.|TRBV30|TRBJ2-2
TGTGCCTGGAGTTCCGGAAACACCGGGGAGCTGTTTTTT
CAWSSGNTGELFF
>many|TRBD1|TRBV2|TRBJ2-3
TGTGCCAGCAGGGGACAGGGTTGGAGCACAGATACGCAGTATTTT
CASRGQGWSTDTQYF
>.|TRBD2|TRBV6-2/TRBV6-3|TRBJ2-1
TGTGCCGGCAGTTACTTTGAAATGGTAGCGGGCCCCGCCAATGAGCAGTTCTTC
CAGSYFEMVAGPANEQFF
>many|.|TRBV4-3|TRBJ2-3
TGCGCCAGCAGCCAAGATTCTACCACAGATACGCAGTATTTT
CASSQDSTTDTQYF
>many|.|TRBV13|TRBJ2-5
TGTGCCAGCAGCTTAGGACCTAGGCGAGAGACCCAGTACTTC
CASSLGPRRETQYF